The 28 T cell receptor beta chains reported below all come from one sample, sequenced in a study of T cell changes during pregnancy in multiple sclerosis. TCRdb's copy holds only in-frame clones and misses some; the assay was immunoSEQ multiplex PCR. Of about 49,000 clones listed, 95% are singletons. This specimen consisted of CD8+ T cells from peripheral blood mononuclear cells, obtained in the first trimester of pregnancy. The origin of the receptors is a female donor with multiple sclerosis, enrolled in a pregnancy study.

The CDR3 reads CASSWSGHSNQPQHF. In nucleotides, the CDR3 is TGTGCCAGTAGTTGGTCAGGCCATAGCAATCAGCCCCAGCATTTT. The chain couples TRBV19 to TRBJ1-5; D is unresolved. Germline V lookup: CDR1 LNHDA, CDR2 SQIVND (reference sequence). Trimming removed 5 bases from V and 0 bases from J, with 11 bases in between. The CDR3 sequence is 15 residues long.

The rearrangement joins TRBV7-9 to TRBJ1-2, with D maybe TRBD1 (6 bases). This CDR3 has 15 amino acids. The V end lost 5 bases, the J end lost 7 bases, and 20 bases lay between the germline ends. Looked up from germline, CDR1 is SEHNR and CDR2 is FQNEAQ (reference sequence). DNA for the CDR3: TGTGCCAGCAGCCCCCCTGCGGAAACAGGGCTTGGCTACACCTTC. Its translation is CASSPPAETGLGYTF.

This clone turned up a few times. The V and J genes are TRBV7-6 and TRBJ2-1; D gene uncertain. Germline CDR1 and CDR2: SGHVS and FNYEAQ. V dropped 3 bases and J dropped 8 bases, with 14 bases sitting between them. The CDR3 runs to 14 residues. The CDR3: CASSLNPHRDEQFF. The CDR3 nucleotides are TGTGCCAGCAGCTTGAACCCCCATCGGGATGAGCAGTTCTTC.

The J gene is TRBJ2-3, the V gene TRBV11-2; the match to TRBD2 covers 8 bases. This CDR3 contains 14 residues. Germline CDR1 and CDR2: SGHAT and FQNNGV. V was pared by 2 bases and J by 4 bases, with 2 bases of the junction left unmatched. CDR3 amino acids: CASSLLAGADTQYF. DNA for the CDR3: TGTGCCAGCAGCTTACTAGCGGGTGCAGATACGCAGTATTTT.

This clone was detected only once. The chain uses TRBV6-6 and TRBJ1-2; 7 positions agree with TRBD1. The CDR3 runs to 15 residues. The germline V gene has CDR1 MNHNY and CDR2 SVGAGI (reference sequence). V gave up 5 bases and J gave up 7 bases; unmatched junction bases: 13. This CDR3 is CASSNVKGAEGGYTF. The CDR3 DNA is TGTGCCAGCAGTAATGTAAAGGGGGCGGAGGGTGGCTACACCTTC.

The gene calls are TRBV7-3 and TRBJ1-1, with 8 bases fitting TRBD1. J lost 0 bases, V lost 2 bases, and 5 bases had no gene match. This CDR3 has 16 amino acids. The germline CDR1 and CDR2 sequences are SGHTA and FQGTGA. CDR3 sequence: CASSLGQGYMNTEAFF. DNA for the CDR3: TGTGCCAGCAGCTTAGGACAGGGTTACATGAACACTGAAGCTTTCTTT.

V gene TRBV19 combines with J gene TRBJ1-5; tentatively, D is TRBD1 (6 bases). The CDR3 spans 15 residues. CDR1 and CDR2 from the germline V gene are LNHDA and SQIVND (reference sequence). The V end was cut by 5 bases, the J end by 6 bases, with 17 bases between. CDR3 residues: CASSPGHSVFQPQHF. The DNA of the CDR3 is TGTGCCAGTAGTCCGGGACACAGTGTCTTTCAGCCCCAGCATTTT.

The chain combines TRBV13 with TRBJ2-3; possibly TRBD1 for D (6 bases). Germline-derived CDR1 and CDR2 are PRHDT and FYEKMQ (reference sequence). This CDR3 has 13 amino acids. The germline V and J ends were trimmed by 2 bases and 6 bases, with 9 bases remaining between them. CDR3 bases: TGTGCCAGCAGCTTAAGGACAGACGATACGCAGTATTTT. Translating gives CASSLRTDDTQYF. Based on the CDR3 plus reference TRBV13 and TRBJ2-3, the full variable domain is AAGVIQSPRHLIKEKRETATLKCYPIPRHDTVYWYQQGPGQDPQFLISFYEKMQSDKGSIPDRFSAQQFSDYHSELNMSSLELGDSALYFCASSLRTDDTQYFGPGTRLTVL.

The CDR3: CASSPVVYEQYF. The CDR3 DNA follows: TGTGCCAGCAGTCCGGTCGTCTACGAGCAGTACTTC. V usage is TRBV6-1 and J usage is TRBJ2-7; D gene ambiguous. There are 12 residues in the CDR3. From germline, CDR1 is MNHNS and CDR2 SASEGT. Trimming left V 5 bases short and J 3 bases short, with 8 bases between.

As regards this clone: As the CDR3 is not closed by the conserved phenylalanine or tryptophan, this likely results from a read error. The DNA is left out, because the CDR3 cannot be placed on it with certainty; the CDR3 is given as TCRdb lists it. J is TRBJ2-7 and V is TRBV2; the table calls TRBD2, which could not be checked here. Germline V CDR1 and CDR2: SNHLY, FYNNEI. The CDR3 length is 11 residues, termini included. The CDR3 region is CASSPEAGGED.

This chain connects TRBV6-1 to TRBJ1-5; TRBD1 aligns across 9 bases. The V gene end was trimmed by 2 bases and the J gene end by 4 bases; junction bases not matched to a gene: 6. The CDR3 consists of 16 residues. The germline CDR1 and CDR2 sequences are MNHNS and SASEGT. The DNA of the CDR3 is TGTGCCAGCAGTGAATTCACAGGGGGCGGGAATCAGCCCCAGCATTTT. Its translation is CASSEFTGGGNQPQHF.

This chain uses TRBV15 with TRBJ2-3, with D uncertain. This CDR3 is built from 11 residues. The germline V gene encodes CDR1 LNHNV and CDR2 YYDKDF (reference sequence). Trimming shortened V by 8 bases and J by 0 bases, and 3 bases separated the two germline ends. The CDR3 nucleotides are TGTGCCACCCAAAGCACAGATACGCAGTATTTT. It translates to CATQSTDTQYF.

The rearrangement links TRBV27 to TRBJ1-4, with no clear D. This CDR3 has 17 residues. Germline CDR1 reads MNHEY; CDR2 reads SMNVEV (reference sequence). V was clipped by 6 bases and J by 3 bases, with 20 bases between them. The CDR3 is CASRRVANRLPNEKLFF. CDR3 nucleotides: TGTGCCAGCAGGAGGGTCGCGAACAGATTACCTAATGAAAAACTGTTTTTT.

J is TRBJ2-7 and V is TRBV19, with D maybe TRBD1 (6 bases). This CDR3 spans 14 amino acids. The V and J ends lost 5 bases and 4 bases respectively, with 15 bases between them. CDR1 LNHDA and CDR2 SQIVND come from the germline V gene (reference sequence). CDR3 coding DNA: TGTGCCAGTAGTCTACCCGGGACACCTTACGAGCAGTACTTC. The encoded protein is CASSLPGTPYEQYF.

The CDR3 DNA reads TGTGCCAGCAGTCGGACAGCGACAGAGACCCAGTACTTC. Amino acid sequence: CASSRTATETQYF. The chain recombines TRBV6-5 with TRBJ2-5; perhaps TRBD1 as D (6 bases). The germline gives CDR1 MNHEY, CDR2 SVGAGI. V was pared by 5 bases and J by 4 bases, with 11 bases between. This CDR3 comprises 13 residues.

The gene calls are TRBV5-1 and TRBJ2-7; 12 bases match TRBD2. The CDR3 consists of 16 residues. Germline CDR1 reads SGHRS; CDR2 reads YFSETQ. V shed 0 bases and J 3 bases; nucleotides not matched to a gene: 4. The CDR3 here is CASSLGLAGDSYEQYF. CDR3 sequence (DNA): TGCGCCAGCAGCTTGGGACTAGCGGGAGATAGCTACGAGCAGTACTTC.

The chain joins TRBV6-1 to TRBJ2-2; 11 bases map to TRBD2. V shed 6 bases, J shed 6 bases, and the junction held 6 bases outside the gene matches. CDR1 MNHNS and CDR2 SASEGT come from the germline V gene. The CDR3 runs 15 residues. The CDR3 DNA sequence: TGTGCCAGCAGGGAACTAGCGGGAGCCCCCGGGGAGCTGTTTTTT. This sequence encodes CASRELAGAPGELFF.

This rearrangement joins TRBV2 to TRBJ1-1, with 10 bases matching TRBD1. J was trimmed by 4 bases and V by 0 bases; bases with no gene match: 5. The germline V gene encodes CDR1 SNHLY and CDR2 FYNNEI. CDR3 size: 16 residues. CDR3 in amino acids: CASSEAAGQGSTEAFF. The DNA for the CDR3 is TGTGCCAGCAGTGAAGCGGCGGGACAGGGGAGCACTGAAGCTTTCTTT.

For the CDR3, the DNA is TGTGCCAGCAGTTTACGGGTTGGGGGGAATCAGCCCCAGCATTTT. Residues: CASSLRVGGNQPQHF. The chain carries TRBV27 and TRBJ1-5, with D possibly being TRBD1 (5 bases). Germline V gene lookup returns CDR1 MNHEY and CDR2 SMNVEV (reference sequence). The germline V and J ends were trimmed by 2 bases and 4 bases, with 12 bases remaining between them. The CDR3 length is 15 residues.

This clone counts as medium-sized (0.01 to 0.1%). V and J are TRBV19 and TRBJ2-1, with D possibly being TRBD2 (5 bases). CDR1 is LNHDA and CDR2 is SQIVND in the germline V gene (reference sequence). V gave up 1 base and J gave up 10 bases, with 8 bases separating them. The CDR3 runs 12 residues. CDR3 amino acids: CASSIGWEEQFF. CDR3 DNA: TGTGCCAGTAGTATAGGCTGGGAGGAGCAGTTCTTC. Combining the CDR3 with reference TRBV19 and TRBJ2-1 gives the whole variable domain DGGITQSPKYLFRKEGQNVTLSCEQNLNHDAMYWYRQDPGQGLRLIYYSQIVNDFQKGDIAEGYSVSREKKESFPLTVTSAQKNPTAFYLCASSIGWEEQFFGPGTRLTVL.

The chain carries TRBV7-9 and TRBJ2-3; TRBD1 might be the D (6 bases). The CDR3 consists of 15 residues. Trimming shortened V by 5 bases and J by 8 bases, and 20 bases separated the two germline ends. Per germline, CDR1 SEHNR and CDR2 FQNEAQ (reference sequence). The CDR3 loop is CASSTSDLSRGTQYF. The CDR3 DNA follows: TGTGCCAGCAGCACCTCGGACTTGTCCAGGGGTACGCAGTATTTT.

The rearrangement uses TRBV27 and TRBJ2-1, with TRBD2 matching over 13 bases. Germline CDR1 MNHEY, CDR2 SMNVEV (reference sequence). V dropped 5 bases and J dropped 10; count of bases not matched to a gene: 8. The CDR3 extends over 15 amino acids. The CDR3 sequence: CASSQSGTSGEEQFF. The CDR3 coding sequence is TGTGCCAGCAGTCAGTCCGGGACTAGCGGGGAAGAGCAGTTCTTC.

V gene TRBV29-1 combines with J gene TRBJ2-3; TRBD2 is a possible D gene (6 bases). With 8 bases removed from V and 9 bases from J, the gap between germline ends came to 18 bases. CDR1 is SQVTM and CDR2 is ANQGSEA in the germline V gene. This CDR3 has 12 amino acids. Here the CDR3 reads CSSLREEGTQYF. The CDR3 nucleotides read TGCAGCTCCCTCCGCGAGGAGGGGACGCAGTATTTT.

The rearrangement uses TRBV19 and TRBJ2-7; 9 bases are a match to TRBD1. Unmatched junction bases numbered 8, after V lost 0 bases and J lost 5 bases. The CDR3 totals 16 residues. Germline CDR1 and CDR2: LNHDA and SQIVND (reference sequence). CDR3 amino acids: CASSIEFGTGLHEQYF. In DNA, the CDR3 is TGTGCCAGTAGTATAGAGTTCGGGACAGGGCTCCACGAGCAGTACTTC.

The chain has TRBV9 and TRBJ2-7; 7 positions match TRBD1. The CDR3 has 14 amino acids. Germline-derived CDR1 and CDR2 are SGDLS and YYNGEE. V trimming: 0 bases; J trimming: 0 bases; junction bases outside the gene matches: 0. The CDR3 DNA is TGTGCCAGCAGCGTAGGGGACAGCTCCTACGAGCAGTACTTC. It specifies CASSVGDSSYEQYF.

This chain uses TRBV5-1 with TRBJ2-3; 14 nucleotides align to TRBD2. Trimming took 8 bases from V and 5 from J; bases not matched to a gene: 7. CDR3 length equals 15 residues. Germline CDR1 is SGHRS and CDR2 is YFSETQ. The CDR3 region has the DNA TGCGCCAGTCATACCGGGACTAGCGGGGGAGATACGCAGTATTTT. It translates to CASHTGTSGGDTQYF.

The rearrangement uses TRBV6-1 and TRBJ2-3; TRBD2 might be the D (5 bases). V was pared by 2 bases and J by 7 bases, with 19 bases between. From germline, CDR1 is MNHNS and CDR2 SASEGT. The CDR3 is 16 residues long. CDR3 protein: CASSETLPSSGNTQYF. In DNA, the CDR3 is TGTGCCAGCAGTGAAACCCTCCCATCATCGGGGAATACGCAGTATTTT.

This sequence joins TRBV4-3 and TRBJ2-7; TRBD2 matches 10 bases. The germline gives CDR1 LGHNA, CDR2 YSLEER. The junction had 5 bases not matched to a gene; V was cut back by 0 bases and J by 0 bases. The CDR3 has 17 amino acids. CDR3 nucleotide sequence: TGCGCCAGCAGCCAAGATCTCACTAGCGGGAACTCCTACGAGCAGTACTTC. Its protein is CASSQDLTSGNSYEQYF.